This T cell receptor beta chain comes out of a study of tissue T cells after allogeneic stem cell transplantation. Time point indicated: mouse harvest day 14 after allogeneic transplant. Tail vein injection delivered 10^7 T-cell-depleted bone marrow cells and 10^6 splenic CD5+ T cells. Using immunoSEQ multiplex PCR, the repertoire was profiled, and TCRdb retains in-frame clones only, with some absent. The sample carries under 5,500 clones, approximately 45% recorded once. A note on this clone: Its antigen is not known. Genes here carry mouse names. The CDR3 extends 1 residue past the end of the read, so its final part is completed from the germline J gene.

Overall study findings and caveats: Few T cell clones were shared across patients, but motif clusters showed tissue-specific shared signatures. The patient cohort was small and clinically heterogeneous, with limited sampling depth. Within patients, tissue anatomy strongly shaped TCR repertoire composition.

CDR1 and CDR2 from the germline V gene are KGHPV and FQNQEV (reference sequence). V lost 4 bases and J 0 bases, leaving 3 bases between the germline ends. The CDR3 spans 13 residues. The sequence was collected from a female BALB/c mouse given C57BL/6 T cells with graft-versus-host disease after an allogeneic hematopoietic cell transplant. Source material: lymph node tissue. The chain links TRBV26 to TRBJ1-4; D call uncertain. The CDR3 spells CASSRISNERLFF. The sequenced CDR3 bases are TGTGCCAGCAGTCGGATTTCCAACGAAAGATTATTT.